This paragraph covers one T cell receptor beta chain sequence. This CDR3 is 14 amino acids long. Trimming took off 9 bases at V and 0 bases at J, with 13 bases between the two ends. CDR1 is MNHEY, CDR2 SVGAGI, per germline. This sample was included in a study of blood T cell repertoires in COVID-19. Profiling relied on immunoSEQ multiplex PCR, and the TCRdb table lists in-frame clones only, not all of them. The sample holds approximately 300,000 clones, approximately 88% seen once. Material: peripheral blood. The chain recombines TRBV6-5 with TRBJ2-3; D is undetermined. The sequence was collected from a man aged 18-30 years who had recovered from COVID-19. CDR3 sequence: CASIPMSSTDTQYF. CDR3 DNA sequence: TGTGCCAGTATCCCGATGAGTAGCACAGATACGCAGTATTTT.